These 8 T cell receptor beta chains came from one sample sequenced in a study of blood T cell repertoires in COVID-19. Here immunoSEQ multiplex PCR was the method, and the copy in TCRdb shows in-frame clones only, minus some. The sample includes 270,000 or so clones, approximately 81% seen only once; the top ten take under 8%. Sequencing was performed on PBMCs or T cells enriched from blood (not recorded which). All receptors come from a woman aged 50 to 65 who had been exposed to COVID-19.

The chain recombines TRBV10-1 with TRBJ2-3; TRBD1 might be the D (6 bases). The CDR3 runs to 15 residues. Trimming removed 9 bases at V and 5 bases at J, with 21 bases between. Germline CDR1 and CDR2: WNHNN and SYGVQD (reference sequence). The CDR3 nucleotides are TGCGCCAGTCTACTTCCCCAGGGGACGGTAGATACGCAGTATTTT. It encodes CASLLPQGTVDTQYF.

This clone has just a few counts. Other nucleotide sequences from this sample produce the same CDR3. The chain recombines TRBV9 with TRBJ1-4, with D perhaps TRBD1 (6 bases). The V end lost 0 bases, the J end lost 8 bases, and 14 bases lay between the germline ends. The CDR3 has 15 amino acids. From germline, CDR1 is SGDLS and CDR2 YYNGEE. The CDR3 sequence is CASSVGGGPGEKLFF. CDR3 in DNA: TGTGCCAGCAGCGTAGGCGGGGGGCCGGGGGAAAAACTGTTTTTT.

This clone was detected once. CDR3 coding DNA: TGCAGCGTTGAGGAGGCAGGCAATGAGCAGTTCTTC. Translation: CSVEEAGNEQFF. This chain uses TRBV29-1 with TRBJ2-1; D might be TRBD2 (5 bases). Trimming shortened V by 3 bases and J by 6 bases, and 9 bases separated the two germline ends. Germline CDR1 reads SQVTM; CDR2 reads ANQGSEA. The CDR3 covers 12 residues.

The chain employs TRBV4-3 and TRBJ1-2, with 8 bases fitting TRBD1. The length of the CDR3 is 16 residues. V was pared by 3 bases and J by 1 base, with 7 bases of the junction left unmatched. Germline V gene lookup returns CDR1 LGHNA and CDR2 YSLEER. The CDR3 DNA is TGCGCCAGCAGCCAGGAGTTAGGACAGGGTAACTATGGCTACACCTTC. Protein product: CASSQELGQGNYGYTF.

The rearrangement joins TRBV29-1 to TRBJ1-2; 9 positions match TRBD1. The CDR3 is 14 residues long. Trimming at V came to 3 bases and at J to 4 bases, leaving 6 bases not matched to a gene. Per germline, CDR1 SQVTM and CDR2 ANQGSEA. CDR3 residues: CSVDTGTGSYGYTF. CDR3 nucleotides: TGCAGCGTTGACACCGGGACAGGGAGCTATGGCTACACCTTC. Using reference TRBV29-1 and TRBJ1-2 for the parts outside the CDR3, the full variable domain is SAVISQKPSRDICQRGTSLTIQCQVDSQVTMMFWYRQQPGQSLTLIATANQGSEATYESGFVIDKFPISRPNLTFSTLTVSNMSPEDSSIYLCSVDTGTGSYGYTFGSGTRLTVV.

This clone occurred a few times. V is TRBV7-9 and J is TRBJ1-6, with 10 bases that match TRBD1. V gave up 4 bases and J gave up 11 bases; unmatched junction bases: 2. There are 13 residues in the CDR3. Germline lookup yields CDR1 SEHNR and CDR2 FQNEAQ (reference sequence). The CDR3 bases are TGTGCCAGCAGCTCGACAGGGGGCACACCCCTCCACTTT. This gives the protein CASSSTGGTPLHF. Filled out from reference TRBV7-9 and TRBJ1-6, the complete variable domain reads DTGVSQNPRHKITKRGQNVTFRCDPISEHNRLYWYRQTLGQGPEFLTYFQNEAQLEKSRLLSDRFSAERPKGSFSTLEIQRTEQGDSAMYLCASSSTGGTPLHFGNGTRLTVT.

For this clone: Other DNA sequences of this sample code for an identical CDR3. This chain joins TRBV9 and TRBJ2-1; D may be TRBD2 (6 bases). V was shortened by 0 bases and J by 0 bases, with 10 bases between the two germline ends. Germline V lookup: CDR1 SGDLS, CDR2 YYNGEE. This CDR3 has 16 residues. The CDR3: CASSVDSGDSYNEQFF. The CDR3 DNA is TGTGCCAGCAGCGTAGATAGCGGTGACTCCTACAATGAGCAGTTCTTC.

The rearrangement joins TRBV5-6 to TRBJ1-2, with 7 bases that match TRBD1. In germline, CDR1 is SGHDT, CDR2 YYEEEE. V lost 2 bases, J lost 8 bases, and 3 bases stayed unmatched. This CDR3 has 12 amino acids. CDR3 sequence (DNA): TGTGCCAGCAGCTTCGACAGGGCAGGCTACACCTTC. Its translation is CASSFDRAGYTF.